The present T cell receptor beta chain was sequenced within a study of cytotoxic CD8 clonotypes in ibrutinib-treated CLL. This CDR3 is built from 18 residues. Germline V CDR1 and CDR2: MGHRA, YSYEKL. The junction had 18 bases not matched to a gene; V was cut back by 4 bases and J by 5 bases. The assay was immunoSEQ multiplex PCR, and TCRdb's table has in-frame clones only and misses some. Found here are 250,000 to 350,000 clones, less than 85% of them singletons; the top ten hold around 5.1%. The chain has TRBV4-1 and TRBJ2-7; the match to TRBD1 covers 9 bases. The source is a human donor with chronic lymphocytic leukemia. Here the sequenced sample was PBMCs, taken at disease progression, from a patient treated with ibrutinib. The CDR3 DNA sequence: TGCGCCAGCAGCCGGATCCTAGTACCGGGACAGGGTATCGACGAGCAGTACTTC. Translated: CASSRILVPGQGIDEQYF.